This T cell receptor (beta chain) was retrieved from a study of blood T cell repertoires in COVID-19. In the study overall: Samples representing acute and convalescent COVID-19 were sourced from the United States, Italy and Spain. PBMCs, B-cell-depleted T cells, or T cells provided the cDNA or gDNA that made up the material.

Study processing details: Estimated nucleated cell counts came from reference gene primer amplification. Profiling relied on immunoSEQ multiplex PCR, and the TCRdb table lists in-frame clones only, not all of them. V, J and clone size are those of that table, while D and trimming were read from the DNA. The sample has under 200,000 clones, 80% to 90% seen once. The sample comprised peripheral blood. The clonotype originates from an elderly woman with acute or convalescent COVID-19.

The CDR3 coding sequence is TGTGCCAGCCGTTGGGATCGACAGGGAGGTTCACCCCTCCACTTT. This codes for CASRWDRQGGSPLHF. The chain joins TRBV27 to TRBJ1-6; 7 nucleotides line up with TRBD1. Trimming at V came to 8 bases and at J to 9 bases, leaving 13 bases not matched to a gene. The germline V gene encodes CDR1 MNHEY and CDR2 SMNVEV (reference sequence). The CDR3 runs 15 residues.